The 12 T cell receptor beta chains reported below all come from one sample, sequenced in a study of blood T cell repertoires in COVID-19. The assay was immunoSEQ multiplex PCR, and TCRdb's table has in-frame clones only and misses some. The sample consists of about 300,000 clones, 87% of them appearing once. The sequenced sample consisted of PBMCs or T cells enriched from blood (not recorded which). The receptors derive from a woman in her 30s who had recovered from COVID-19.

This chain joins TRBV21-1 and TRBJ1-2; the table's TRBD1 call for D was not verified on the DNA. TRBV21-1 is a pseudogene segment. This CDR3 is 16 amino acids long. Written as DNA, the CDR3 is TGTGCCAGCAGCAAAGGAACAGGAAGGGAAGCAGGGGGCTACACCTTC. Its translation: CASSKGTGREAGGYTF.

The chain joins TRBV6-1 to TRBJ2-1, with D perhaps TRBD2 (5 bases). The CDR3 runs 11 residues. Trimming removed 3 bases at V and 12 bases at J, with 9 bases between. Per germline, CDR1 MNHNS and CDR2 SASEGT. The CDR3 DNA is TGTGCCAGCAGTGACGGACGGGGGCAGTTCTTC. It is translated as CASSDGRGQFF.

The chain has TRBV6-5 and TRBJ1-2; D is undetermined. This CDR3 spans 15 amino acids. Germline CDR1 is MNHEY and CDR2 is SVGAGI. Trimming took off 0 bases at V and 2 bases at J, with 10 bases between the two ends. CDR3 sequence (DNA): TGTGCCAGCAGTTACTCGTCCAGCGGCAACTATGGCTACACCTTC. It is translated as CASSYSSSGNYGYTF.

The CDR3 is CASSLLAGGPETQYF. The CDR3 region has the DNA TGTGCCAGCAGCTTGCTTGCGGGGGGGCCAGAGACCCAGTACTTC. This chain links TRBV5-6 with TRBJ2-5, with 9 bases matching TRBD2. Germline trimming cut 1 base from V and 4 bases from J; bases unmatched to any gene: 5. In germline, CDR1 is SGHDT, CDR2 YYEEEE. The CDR3 has 15 amino acids.

The chain joins TRBV5-6 to TRBJ2-7; TRBD2 aligns across 8 bases. This CDR3 comprises 18 residues. CDR1 and CDR2 (germline): SGHDT, YYEEEE. Germline trimming cut 0 bases from V and 2 bases from J; bases unmatched to any gene: 13. The CDR3 DNA reads as TGTGCCAGCAGCTTGGGGTATCCGGGAGGGGAAATCACCTACGAGCAGTACTTC. It translates to CASSLGYPGGEITYEQYF.

V and J are TRBV6-5 and TRBJ1-3, with 7 bases matching TRBD1. V was clipped by 5 bases and J by 0 bases; unmatched bases: 4. This CDR3 is 15 amino acids long. Germline V gives CDR1 MNHEY, CDR2 SVGAGI. The CDR3 sequence: CASSPTGFSGNTIYF. The CDR3 DNA sequence: TGTGCCAGCAGTCCGACAGGGTTCTCTGGAAACACCATATATTTT.

The V and J genes are TRBV19 and TRBJ2-2, with 11 bases identical to TRBD1. The CDR3 extends over 15 amino acids. Germline assignment: CDR1 LNHDA and CDR2 SQIVND (reference sequence). Losses at the gene ends were 7 bases for V and 4 bases for J; bases not matched to a gene: 5. The CDR3 DNA follows: TGTGCCAGTAACGCCGGGACAGGGGGCACCGGGGAGCTGTTTTTT. This gives the protein CASNAGTGGTGELFF.

The V and J genes are TRBV6-2 or TRBV6-3 and TRBJ1-6; 9 bases are a match to TRBD1. The CDR3 loop spans 14 amino acids. V trimming: 2 bases; J trimming: 10 bases; junction bases outside the gene matches: 3. CDR1 and CDR2 (germline): MNHEY, SVGEGT. The CDR3 DNA sequence: TGTGCCAGCAGTTACCCTGACAGGGGGTCACCCCTCCACTTT. Encoded protein: CASSYPDRGSPLHF.

The chain carries TRBV2 and TRBJ1-1; TRBD1 is a possible D gene (5 bases). V lost 7 bases and J lost 5, with 17 bases in between. The CDR3 sequence is 14 residues long. Germline CDR1 is SNHLY and CDR2 is FYNNEI. CDR3 amino acids: CASTPTVALTEAFF. Here the CDR3 DNA reads TGTGCCAGCACCCCGACAGTAGCTTTGACTGAAGCTTTCTTT.

The chain's CDR3 is CAISPIQGAKENGYTF. DNA for the CDR3: TGTGCCATCAGTCCCATCCAGGGGGCAAAAGAGAATGGCTACACCTTC. This rearrangement joins TRBV10-3 to TRBJ1-2; 8 bases fit TRBD1. This CDR3 has 16 amino acids. Germline V CDR1 and CDR2: ENHRY, SYGVKD. V lost 5 bases, J lost 6 bases, and 14 bases stayed unmatched.

The gene calls are TRBV5-6 and TRBJ1-1, with TRBD1 matching over 7 bases. CDR1 is SGHDT and CDR2 is YYEEEE in the germline V gene. The CDR3 contains 15 residues. V gave up 3 bases and J gave up 0 bases; unmatched junction bases: 5. The DNA of the CDR3 is TGTGCCAGCAGCTGGGGACAGCTTATGAACACTGAAGCTTTCTTT. This translates into CASSWGQLMNTEAFF.

This clone is a singleton in its sample. V and J are TRBV7-2 and TRBJ2-7; the match to TRBD2 covers 9 bases. Per germline, CDR1 SGHTA and CDR2 FQGNSA. J lost 1 base, V lost 1 base, and 5 bases had no gene match. This CDR3 spans 16 amino acids. The CDR3 DNA is TGTGCCAGCAGCTTAGGGCGTAGCGGGGGATCCTACGAGCAGTACTTC. Its translation is CASSLGRSGGSYEQYF. The variable domain in full, completed from reference TRBV7-2 and TRBJ2-7, reads GAGVSQSPSNKVTEKGKDVELRCDPISGHTALYWYRQSLGQGLEFLIYFQGNSAPDKSGLPSDRFSAERTGGSVSTLTIQRTQQEDSAVYLCASSLGRSGGSYEQYFGPGTRLTVT.